This is a list of T cell receptor beta chains from one sample in a study of OX40 agonist ivuxolimab in advanced cancers. Generated by immunoSEQ multiplex PCR, the TCRdb table keeps only in-frame clones and is missing some. Of some 50,000 clones listed, 70% to 85% were seen once; the top ten hold around 2%. The source material was CD4+ or CD8+ T cells sorted from blood, sampled in a trial of the OX40 agonist ivuxolimab. The receptor source for this set is an adult with an advanced solid tumor such as melanoma, head and neck, liver or kidney cancer. The CDR3 runs from the conserved cysteine through the conserved F or W. D genes are given only for firm matches. Only part of the rows carry a size: once, few, many, or a class if the clone is expanded.

len	j_gene	v_gene	abundance	d_gene	CDR3nt	CDR3aa
13	TRBJ1-2	TRBV27	.	.	TGTGCCAGCAGTTTAGGACGGACACTGGGCTACACCTTC	CASSLGRTLGYTF
16	TRBJ1-6	TRBV11-2	.	TRBD1	TGTGCCAGCAGCTCTCAGCAGGGGGCACTGAATTCACCCCTCCACTTT	CASSSQQGALNSPLHF
16	TRBJ2-7	TRBV15	.	TRBD1	TGTGCCACCAGCAGAGAAACCGGGACAGGGGCGGGCGAGCAGTACTTC	CATSRETGTGAGEQYF
16	TRBJ2-2	TRBV6-6	.	.	TGTGCCAGCACCCCAGGGGCGGCCCCGAACACCGGGGAGCTGTTTTTT	CASTPGAAPNTGELFF
14	TRBJ2-5	TRBV2	.	.	TGTGCCAGCAGTGCCATGACAGTCCAAGAGACCCAGTACTTC	CASSAMTVQETQYF
15	TRBJ1-6	TRBV2	once	TRBD1	TGTGCCAGCAGTCGCCGGACAGGGGAGAATTCACCCCTCCACTTT	CASSRRTGENSPLHF
14	TRBJ1-1	TRBV2	.	TRBD1	TGTGCCAGCAGGACCGGACAGGGGAGGACTGAAGCTTTCTTT	CASRTGQGRTEAFF
13	TRBJ2-7	TRBV6-1	.	.	TGTGCCAGCAGCACACAGCGGCTATACGAGCAGTACTTC	CASSTQRLYEQYF
16	TRBJ1-4	TRBV30	.	.	TGTGCCTGGAGTGTGCCAGGGGCTGCAACTAATGAAAAACTGTTTTTT	CAWSVPGAATNEKLFF
13	TRBJ1-2	TRBV30	.	TRBD1	TGTGCCTGCACGCAGGGGGTCATTGGGGGCTACACCTTC	CACTQGVIGGYTF
14	TRBJ2-2	TRBV2	.	.	TGTGCCATTAGCGGGACAGTGAACACCGGGGAGCTGTTTTTT	CAISGTVNTGELFF
15	TRBJ2-1	TRBV4-1	.	.	TGCGCCAGCAGCCAAGAGGATGAGCGGAGGGACAAGCAGTTCTTC	CASSQEDERRDKQFF
15	TRBJ1-1	TRBV5-4	.	.	TGTGCCAGCAGCCCGGGGGGTCGGGTGGACACTGAAGCTTTCTTT	CASSPGGRVDTEAFF
13	TRBJ2-5	TRBV7-8	.	.	TGTGCCAGCAGATCCCAGCGGTCTAGGACCCAGTACTTC	CASRSQRSRTQYF
14	TRBJ2-7	TRBV25-1	.	.	TGTGCCAGCAGTTCAAGTAGGGTACTTAACGAGCAGTACTTC	CASSSSRVLNEQYF
15	TRBJ2-5	TRBV6-1	.	TRBD2	TGTGCCAGCAGTGCGTTCGCGGGGGTGCAAGAGACCCAGTACTTC	CASSAFAGVQETQYF
14	TRBJ2-1	TRBV6-5	.	TRBD1	TGTGCCAGCAGCCAAGGGGACAGGGGTATTGAGCAGTTCTTC	CASSQGDRGIEQFF
19	TRBJ2-7	TRBV21-1	.	.	TGTGCCAGCAGCCATGTGGCGGGACAGGGAGATTCGAGCTCCTACGAGCAGTACTTC	CASSHVAGQGDSSSYEQYF
13	TRBJ1-4	TRBV18	.	.	TGTGCCAGCTCACGGAGCAGGACCGAAAAACTGTTTTTT	CASSRSRTEKLFF
15	TRBJ1-5	TRBV14	.	.	TGTGCCAGCAGCCAAGATGAGAGGGGACATCAGCCCCAGCATTTT	CASSQDERGHQPQHF
16	TRBJ2-3	TRBV10-3	few	TRBD2	TGTGCCATCAGTGACTCCGCTTGGGGGGGGACAGATACGCAGTATTTT	CAISDSAWGGTDTQYF
16	TRBJ2-1	TRBV11-1	few	TRBD1	TGTGCCAGCAAAAAATCCGGGACAGGGGTTTACAATGAGCAGTTCTTC	CASKKSGTGVYNEQFF
14	TRBJ2-4	TRBV18	.	.	TGTGCCAGCTCACCTGGGACAGCCAAAAACATTCAGTACTTC	CASSPGTAKNIQYF
13	TRBJ2-1	TRBV2	few	.	TGTGCCAGCAGTGCAGGAAGCGACTATGAGCAGTTCTTC	CASSAGSDYEQFF
13	TRBJ2-7	TRBV5-4	.	.	TGTGCCAGCAGCTTGGCAAGCCTCTACGAGCAGTACTTC	CASSLASLYEQYF
12	TRBJ2-3	TRBV10-3	.	.	TGTGCCATCAGTGGTACCACAGATACGCAGTATTTT	CAISGTTDTQYF
18	TRBJ2-3	TRBV5-8	.	TRBD2	TGTGCCAGCAGCGGACCTCCGGGACTAGCGTCTAGCACAGATACGCAGTATTTT	CASSGPPGLASSTDTQYF
16	TRBJ1-1	TRBV28	.	TRBD1	TGTGCCAGCAGTTTCCGACAGGGTGGGTCTGTAACTGAAGCTTTCTTT	CASSFRQGGSVTEAFF
17	TRBJ2-2	TRBV28	.	.	TGTGCCAGCAGTACCCTCGGGGGAATGTCTGTCACCGGGGAGCTGTTTTTT	CASSTLGGMSVTGELFF
15	TRBJ1-5	TRBV6-5	.	TRBD1	TGTGCCAGCAGTTACTCCGGACAGGGGAGCCAGCCCCAGCATTTT	CASSYSGQGSQPQHF
17	TRBJ2-1	TRBV18	.	TRBD2	TGTGCCAGCTCACCAATCAATGGCGGGGGGACCTACAATGAGCAGTTCTTC	CASSPINGGGTYNEQFF
14	TRBJ2-7	TRBV7-2	.	.	TGTGCCAGCAGCTCGCCCCGCACATCCTACGAGCAGTACTTC	CASSSPRTSYEQYF
14	TRBJ2-5	TRBV4-1	.	TRBD2	TGCGCCAGCAGCCCATCCGGGACTAGAGAGACCCAGTACTTC	CASSPSGTRETQYF
11	TRBJ2-2	TRBV20-1	.	.	TGCAGTGCTAGCCGGGGGCGGGAGCTGTTTTTT	CSASRGRELFF
14	TRBJ1-1	TRBV7-6	.	.	TGTGCCAGCAGCTCTATCGGGACAAGCACTGAAGCTTTCTTT	CASSSIGTSTEAFF
14	TRBJ2-7	TRBV10-3	.	.	TGTGCCATCAGTGCTACCACAGACACCTACGAGCAGTACTTC	CAISATTDTYEQYF
16	TRBJ1-5	TRBV19	few	.	TGTGCCAGTAGTCCCTTAAGAGGGGGTAGCAATCAGCCCCAGCATTTT	CASSPLRGGSNQPQHF
14	TRBJ2-5	TRBV1	.	.	TGCACCAGTGTTCGCCGGGCCCAAAAAGAGACCCAGTACTTC	CTSVRRAQKETQYF
15	TRBJ2-5	TRBV5-6	.	TRBD1	TGTGCCAGCAGCTCAGGACAGGGGGCGCCGGAGACCCAGTACTTC	CASSSGQGAPETQYF
15	TRBJ2-2	TRBV11-3	.	.	TGTGCCAGCAGCTTAGCCACTGGGAACACCGGGGAGCTGTTTTTT	CASSLATGNTGELFF
12	TRBJ2-7	TRBV5-1	.	.	TGCGCCAGCATCGGGCCTCGCTACGAGCAGTACTTC	CASIGPRYEQYF
14	TRBJ1-2	TRBV7-2	.	TRBD1	TGTGCCACAACTCGGGACAGGGGGACCTATGGCTACACCTTC	CATTRDRGTYGYTF
14	TRBJ2-1	TRBV4-1	.	.	TGCGCCAGCAGCCAAGCTTTCCCCACTAGCGAGCAGTTCTTC	CASSQAFPTSEQFF
12	TRBJ1-5	TRBV30	.	.	TGTGCCTGGGACAGGAACAATCAGCCCCAGCATTTT	CAWDRNNQPQHF
12	TRBJ1-2	TRBV30	.	.	TGTGCCTGGAGTGCCGACATATATGGCTACACCTTC	CAWSADIYGYTF
15	TRBJ1-4	TRBV30	.	TRBD1	TGTGCCTGGAGTGATGGGACAGATTCTAATGAAAAACTGTTTTTT	CAWSDGTDSNEKLFF
15	TRBJ2-3	TRBV30	once	.	TGTGCCTGGAGTAACCGCGGGGGCCTCACAGATACGCAGTATTTT	CAWSNRGGLTDTQYF
15	TRBJ1-5	TRBV6-1	few	TRBD1	TGTGCCAGCAGGAACAGGGGTGTGAGCAATCAGCCCCAGCATTTT	CASRNRGVSNQPQHF
15	TRBJ2-3	TRBV4-3	.	TRBD2	TGCGCCAGCAGCCAAGATGGGACTAGCAAGTATACGCAGTATTTT	CASSQDGTSKYTQYF
14	TRBJ1-2	TRBV2	.	TRBD1	TGTGCCAGCAGCATCGGACAGGTTAACTATGGCTACACCTTC	CASSIGQVNYGYTF
13	TRBJ1-3	TRBV28	.	.	TGTGCCAGCATTTCGAGCTCTGGAAACACCATATATTTT	CASISSSGNTIYF
13	TRBJ1-5	TRBV30	few	.	TGTGCCTGGAATGGGCAGACTACGGGGCCCCAGCATTTT	CAWNGQTTGPQHF
13	TRBJ2-7	TRBV5-1	.	.	TGCGCCAGCAGCCTGGACAGATCCTACGAGCAGTACTTC	CASSLDRSYEQYF
13	TRBJ1-2	TRBV19	.	TRBD1	TGTGCCAGTAGTCCCAGACAGGGCAATGGCTACACCTTC	CASSPRQGNGYTF
14	TRBJ2-7	TRBV5-6	few	.	TGTGCCAGCAGTTCATCAGGGAGGATCTACGAGCAGTACTTC	CASSSSGRIYEQYF
11	TRBJ2-1	TRBV20-1	few	.	TGCAGTGCTAGCTCGGCGAATGAGCAGTTCTTC	CSASSANEQFF
15	TRBJ2-1	TRBV19	.	TRBD1	TGTGCCAGTAGAGAGGACAGGGGCCTCTACAATGAGCAGTTCTTC	CASREDRGLYNEQFF
13	TRBJ1-2	TRBV6-1	.	.	TGTGCCAGCAGGACCTGGGGGGCACATGGCTACACCTTC	CASRTWGAHGYTF
15	TRBJ2-1	TRBV30	.	TRBD2	TGTGCCTGGAGGGCCCGCGGGGGGTGGGGTCTAGGGCAGTTCTTC	CAWRARGGWGLGQFF